The rows below give T cell receptor beta chains drawn from one sample of a study of spatial heterogeneity in lung cancer. MiXCR, run by TCRdb on the 5' RACE reads, gives a single entry per CDR3 protein. The sample consists of 45,000 to 65,000 distinct CDR3 sequences, roughly 7% of them appearing once. The sample in question was PBMCs, obtained at surgery. These receptors originate from a female donor with early-stage non-small cell lung cancer. The CDR3 runs from the conserved cysteine through the conserved F or W. The D gene is left open where the match is weak. The size of a clone is reported for some rows only, either as once, few or many, or as a class for expanded clones.

D,J,V,size,DNA,CDR3
-,TRBJ2-7,TRBV7-2,-,TGTGCCAGCAGCATCTCCTACGAGCAGTACTTC,CASSISYEQYF
TRBD2,TRBJ2-1,TRBV7-2,few,TGTGCCAGCAGCTTAGGGCCCCTGGGACTAGCGGCAAATGAGCAGTTCTTC,CASSLGPLGLAANEQFF
-,TRBJ2-5,TRBV14,many,TGTGCCAGCAGCCACGGGGAGACCCAGTACTTC,CASSHGETQYF
-,TRBJ1-1,TRBV20-1,many,TGCAGTGCTAGAGAAGGGGGGGACACTGAAGCTTTCTTT,CSAREGGDTEAFF
-,TRBJ2-5,TRBV20-1,few,TGCAGCTGGGGTGGCGCGCCCCAAGAGACCCAGTACTTC,CSWGGAPQETQYF
-,TRBJ2-7,TRBV30,many,TGTGCCTGGAGTGTACAAAGGACATCGTGGCAGTACTTC,CAWSVQRTSWQYF
TRBD2,TRBJ2-1,TRBV3-1,many,TGTGCCAGCAGCCCCCCGGGGGGGCCCCACAATGAGCAGTTCTTC,CASSPPGGPHNEQFF
TRBD2,TRBJ2-1,TRBV7-2,-,TGTGCCAGCAGCCCCCGGGAACTAGCGGGGGAGAATGAGCAGTTCTTC,CASSPRELAGENEQFF
-,TRBJ2-7,TRBV20-1,-,TGCAGTGCTAGGGACGCCCCAGGGAGATACTCCTACGAGCAGTACTTC,CSARDAPGRYSYEQYF
-,TRBJ2-5,TRBV7-9,many,TGTGCCAGCAGCCCACTTACGAGTCGTTCAACACGGTACTTC,CASSPLTSRSTRYF
-,TRBJ1-3,TRBV6-1,-,TGTGCCAGCAGTGATCAGTTCGGAAACACCATATATTTT,CASSDQFGNTIYF
-,TRBJ2-7,TRBV10-3,many,TGTGCCATCAGTCCCCGGGGGTACGAGCAGTACTTC,CAISPRGYEQYF
TRBD1,TRBJ1-1,TRBV18,many,TGTGCCAGCTCACCATTTGGGACAGAAAACACTGAAGCTTTCTTT,CASSPFGTENTEAFF
-,TRBJ2-5,TRBV11-1,-,TGTGCCAGCAGCTTAGCGGGGACTACCCAGTACTTC,CASSLAGTTQYF
-,TRBJ2-3,TRBV6-2/TRBV6-3,many,TGTGCCAGCAGTTCTAGGCGGGGAACAGATACGCAGTATTTT,CASSSRRGTDTQYF
TRBD1,TRBJ2-7,TRBV5-5,few,TGTGCCAGCAGCTCAGGGGGCCACCTCTACGAGCAGTACTTC,CASSSGGHLYEQYF
-,TRBJ1-5,TRBV6-5,many,TGTGCCAGCAGTGGGGTTGGGAATCAGCCCCAGCATTTT,CASSGVGNQPQHF
TRBD1,TRBJ1-2,TRBV7-2,-,TGTGCCAGCAGCGGAGGGACAGGTGGCTATGGCTACACCTTC,CASSGGTGGYGYTF
-,TRBJ2-5,TRBV7-9,-,TGTGCCAGCAATTTGGGGCAGACGTACCAAGAGACCCAGTACTTC,CASNLGQTYQETQYF
-,TRBJ2-5,TRBV9,many,TGTGCCAGCAGCGTTTCGGGGATACAAGAGACCCAGTACTTC,CASSVSGIQETQYF
-,TRBJ2-6,TRBV28,few,TGTGCCAGCATAGGGGGCTCTGGGGCCAACGTCCTGACTTTC,CASIGGSGANVLTF
TRBD2,TRBJ2-5,TRBV29-1,many,TGCAGCGTCCTTCCGGGACTACGAGAGACCCAGTACTTC,CSVLPGLRETQYF
-,TRBJ2-7,TRBV5-1,few,TGCGCCAGCAGCTTGACCGGGACAAGGGGAGACGAGCAGTACTTC,CASSLTGTRGDEQYF
-,TRBJ1-4,TRBV30,many,TGTGCCTGGAGTATGTGGAGTACTAATGAAAAACTGTTTTTT,CAWSMWSTNEKLFF
-,TRBJ1-2,TRBV20-1,many,TGCAGTGCTATTAAACATCGGACGCGATCTAACTATGGCTACACCTTC,CSAIKHRTRSNYGYTF
-,TRBJ2-1,TRBV3-1,many,TGTGCCAGCAGCCAAGATCCGGGGACCACCTACAATGAGCAGTTCTTC,CASSQDPGTTYNEQFF
-,TRBJ1-5,TRBV7-2,many,TGTGCCAGCAGCCCACAACCCACAGGGATCGGTCAGCCCCAGCATTTT,CASSPQPTGIGQPQHF
TRBD1,TRBJ2-7,TRBV4-2,-,TGTGCCAGCAGCCAACCGACAGGGGCGCTCGAGCAGTACTTC,CASSQPTGALEQYF
-,TRBJ1-2,TRBV2,many,TGTGCCAGCAGTGTAGGGCAGCAAAACTATGGCTACACCTTC,CASSVGQQNYGYTF
-,TRBJ2-3,TRBV7-8,few,TGTGCCAGCAGCTTAAAGAGATGGCAAAGCACAGATACGCAGTATTTT,CASSLKRWQSTDTQYF
-,TRBJ2-1,TRBV12-3/TRBV12-4,many,TGTGCCAGCAGTCTAACGGGGGTATACAATGAGCAGTTCTTC,CASSLTGVYNEQFF
-,TRBJ1-6,TRBV12-3/TRBV12-4,-,TGTGCCAGCAGCTCATTAAGCTCCTATAATTCACCCCTCCACTTT,CASSSLSSYNSPLHF
-,TRBJ1-1,TRBV20-1,many,TGCAGTGCTACCCCGGATGTTGGTGAAGCTTTCTTT,CSATPDVGEAFF
-,TRBJ2-5,TRBV6-5,many,TGTGCCAGCACTAGCGTGGGCGCGACCCAGTACTTC,CASTSVGATQYF
-,TRBJ1-2,TRBV29-1,many,TGCAGCGCCCGGCAGGCGGCTTACTATGGCTACACCTTC,CSARQAAYYGYTF
-,TRBJ2-5,TRBV20-1,many,TGCAGTGCTGAATTACAAGAGACCCAGTACTTC,CSAELQETQYF
-,TRBJ2-3,TRBV20-1,few,TGCAGTGCCGAGTATCGGGGCACAGATACGCAGTATTTT,CSAEYRGTDTQYF
-,TRBJ2-7,TRBV27,many,TGTGCCAGCAGTTTCCGGGACGGCTACGAGCAGTACTTC,CASSFRDGYEQYF
TRBD1,TRBJ2-1,TRBV20-1,many,TGCAGTGCTAAGCCGGGACAGGGGGCGAATGAGCAGTTCTTC,CSAKPGQGANEQFF
-,TRBJ1-2,TRBV9,-,TGTGCCAGCAGCAGGGGCACAGGGACTATCTATGGCTACACCTTC,CASSRGTGTIYGYTF
TRBD1,TRBJ1-1,TRBV20-1,once,TGCAGTGCTAGTGAGGGGGCCCTTCGGCCTTTGAACACTGAAGCTTTCTTT,CSASEGALRPLNTEAFF
-,TRBJ1-5,TRBV12-5,many,TGTGCTAGTGGGCCCCTTCATCAGCCCCAGCATTTT,CASGPLHQPQHF
-,TRBJ1-3,TRBV20-1,many,TGCAGTGCTCGGGCCGCTGGAAACACCATATATTTT,CSARAAGNTIYF
-,TRBJ2-5,TRBV24-1,-,TGTGCCACCAGTGCAGCGGAGCAAGAGACCCAGTACTTC,CATSAAEQETQYF
TRBD1,TRBJ2-7,TRBV29-1,many,TGCAGCGCAGGGACAGGGAGCTCCTACGAGCAGTACTTC,CSAGTGSSYEQYF
-,TRBJ2-6,TRBV11-2,many,TGTGCCAGCAGCTTAACCCTTGTCAGCTCTACTGGGGCCAACGTCCTGACTTTC,CASSLTLVSSTGANVLTF
-,TRBJ2-5,TRBV5-1,few,TGCGCCAGCAGCTTGCTACCGGGGCAAGAGACCCAGTACTTC,CASSLLPGQETQYF
-,TRBJ2-7,TRBV28,many,TGTGCCAGCAGGCCTGGGCGGGCTCCCTACGAGCAGTACTTC,CASRPGRAPYEQYF
-,TRBJ1-1,TRBV7-9,few,TGTGCCAGCCGGGGGCCGGGGGCTTTCTTT,CASRGPGAFF
-,TRBJ2-3,TRBV2,-,TGTGCCAGTTCTTTCGGGGGGCGGGGAGATACGCAGTATTTT,CASSFGGRGDTQYF